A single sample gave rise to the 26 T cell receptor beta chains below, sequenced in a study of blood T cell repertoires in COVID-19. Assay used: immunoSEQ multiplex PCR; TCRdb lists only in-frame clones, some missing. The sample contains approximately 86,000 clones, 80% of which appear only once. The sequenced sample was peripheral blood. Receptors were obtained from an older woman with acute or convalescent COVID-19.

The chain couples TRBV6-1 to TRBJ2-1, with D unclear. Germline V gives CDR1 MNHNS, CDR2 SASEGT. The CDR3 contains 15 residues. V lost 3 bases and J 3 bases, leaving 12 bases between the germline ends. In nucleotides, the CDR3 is TGTGCCAGCAGTGATCCCACAACCCTCTACAATGAGCAGTTCTTC. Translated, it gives CASSDPTTLYNEQFF.

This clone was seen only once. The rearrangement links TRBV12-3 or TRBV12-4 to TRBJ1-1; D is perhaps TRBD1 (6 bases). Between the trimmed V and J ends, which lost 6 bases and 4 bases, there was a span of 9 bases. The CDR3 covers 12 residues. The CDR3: CASSRQATEAFF. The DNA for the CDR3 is TGTGCCAGCAGCAGACAGGCCACTGAAGCTTTCTTT.

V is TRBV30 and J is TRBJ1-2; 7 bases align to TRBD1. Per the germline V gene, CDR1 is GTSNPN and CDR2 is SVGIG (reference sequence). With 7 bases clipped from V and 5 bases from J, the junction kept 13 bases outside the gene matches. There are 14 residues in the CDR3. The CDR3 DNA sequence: TGTGCCTACGACCGGGCAGGGGGAGTTTATGGCTACACCTTC. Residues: CAYDRAGGVYGYTF.

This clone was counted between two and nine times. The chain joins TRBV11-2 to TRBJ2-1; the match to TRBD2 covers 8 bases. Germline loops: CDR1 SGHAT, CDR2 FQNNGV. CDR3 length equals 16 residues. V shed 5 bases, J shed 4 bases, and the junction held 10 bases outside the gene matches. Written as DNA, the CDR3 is TGTGCCAGCAGCCCTAGGTTAGCGGGGATATACAATGAGCAGTTCTTC. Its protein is CASSPRLAGIYNEQFF.

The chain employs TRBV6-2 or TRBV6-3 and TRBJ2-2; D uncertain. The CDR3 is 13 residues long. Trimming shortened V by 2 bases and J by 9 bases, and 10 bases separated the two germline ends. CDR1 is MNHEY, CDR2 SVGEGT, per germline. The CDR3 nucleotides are TGTGCCAGCAGTTACGGGCCTCACCGGGAGCTGTTTTTT. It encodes CASSYGPHRELFF.

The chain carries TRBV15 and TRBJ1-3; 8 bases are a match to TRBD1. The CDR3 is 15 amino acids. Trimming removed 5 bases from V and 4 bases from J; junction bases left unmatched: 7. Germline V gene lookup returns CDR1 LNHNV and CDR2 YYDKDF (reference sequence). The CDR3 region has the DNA TGTGCCACCAGCTCACAGGGGGGCTCCGGAAACACCATATATTTT. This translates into CATSSQGGSGNTIYF.

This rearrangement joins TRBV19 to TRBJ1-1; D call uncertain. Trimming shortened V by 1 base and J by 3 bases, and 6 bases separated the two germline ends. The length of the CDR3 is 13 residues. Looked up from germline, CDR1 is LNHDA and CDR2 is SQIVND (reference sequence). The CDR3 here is CASSIGQDTEAFF. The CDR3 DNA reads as TGTGCCAGTAGTATAGGTCAGGACACTGAAGCTTTCTTT.

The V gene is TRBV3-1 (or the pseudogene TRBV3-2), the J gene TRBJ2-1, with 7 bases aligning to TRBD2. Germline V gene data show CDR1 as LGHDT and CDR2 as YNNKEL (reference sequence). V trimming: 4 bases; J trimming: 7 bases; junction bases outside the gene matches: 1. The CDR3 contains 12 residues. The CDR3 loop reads CASSLSGNEQFF. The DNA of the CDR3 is TGTGCCAGCAGCCTTAGCGGGAATGAGCAGTTCTTC.

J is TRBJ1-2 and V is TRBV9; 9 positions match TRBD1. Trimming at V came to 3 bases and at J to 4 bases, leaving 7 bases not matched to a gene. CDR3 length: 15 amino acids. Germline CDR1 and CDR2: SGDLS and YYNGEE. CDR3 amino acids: CASSARGQGGYGYTF. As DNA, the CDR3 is TGTGCCAGCAGCGCGAGGGGACAGGGTGGCTATGGCTACACCTTC.

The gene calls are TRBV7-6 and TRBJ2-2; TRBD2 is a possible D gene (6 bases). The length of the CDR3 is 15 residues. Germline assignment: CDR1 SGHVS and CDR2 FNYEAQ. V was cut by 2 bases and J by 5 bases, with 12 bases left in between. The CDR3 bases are TGTGCCAGCAGCTTAATAGGAGGGGTTACCGGGGAGCTGTTTTTT. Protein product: CASSLIGGVTGELFF.

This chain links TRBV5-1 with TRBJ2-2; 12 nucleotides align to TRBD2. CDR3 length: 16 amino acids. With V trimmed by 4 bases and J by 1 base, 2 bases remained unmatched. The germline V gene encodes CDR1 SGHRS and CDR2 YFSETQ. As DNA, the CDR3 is TGCGCCAGCAGCGGACTAGCGGGGAAGAACACCGGGGAGCTGTTTTTT. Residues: CASSGLAGKNTGELFF.

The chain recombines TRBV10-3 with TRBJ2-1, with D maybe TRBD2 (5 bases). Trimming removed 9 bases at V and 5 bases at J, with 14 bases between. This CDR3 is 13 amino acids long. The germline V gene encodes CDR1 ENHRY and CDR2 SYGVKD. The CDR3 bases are TGTGCCATGAGCCCTCGGGAAAACAATGAGCAGTTCTTC. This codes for CAMSPRENNEQFF.

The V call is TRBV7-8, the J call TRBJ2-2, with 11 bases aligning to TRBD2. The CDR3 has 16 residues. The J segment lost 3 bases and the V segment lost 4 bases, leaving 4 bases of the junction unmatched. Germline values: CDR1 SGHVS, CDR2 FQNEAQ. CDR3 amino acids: CASSSLAGDYTGELFF. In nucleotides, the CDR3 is TGTGCCAGCAGCTCACTAGCGGGAGATTACACCGGGGAGCTGTTTTTT.

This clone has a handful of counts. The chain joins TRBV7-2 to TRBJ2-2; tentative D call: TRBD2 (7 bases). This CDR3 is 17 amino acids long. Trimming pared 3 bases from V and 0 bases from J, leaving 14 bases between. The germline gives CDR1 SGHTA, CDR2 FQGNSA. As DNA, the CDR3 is TGTGCCAGCAGCTTGTTTTCGGGGGGCTCGAACACCGGGGAGCTGTTTTTT. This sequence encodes CASSLFSGGSNTGELFF.

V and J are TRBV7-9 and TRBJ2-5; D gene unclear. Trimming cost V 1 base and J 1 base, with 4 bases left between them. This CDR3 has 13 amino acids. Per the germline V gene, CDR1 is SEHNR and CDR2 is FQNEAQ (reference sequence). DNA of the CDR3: TGTGCCAGCAGCTTAGTATCCCAAGAGACCCAGTACTTC. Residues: CASSLVSQETQYF. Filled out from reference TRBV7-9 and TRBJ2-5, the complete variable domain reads DTGVSQNPRHKITKRGQNVTFRCDPISEHNRLYWYRQTLGQGPEFLTYFQNEAQLEKSRLLSDRFSAERPKGSFSTLEIQRTEQGDSAMYLCASSLVSQETQYFGPGTRLLVL.

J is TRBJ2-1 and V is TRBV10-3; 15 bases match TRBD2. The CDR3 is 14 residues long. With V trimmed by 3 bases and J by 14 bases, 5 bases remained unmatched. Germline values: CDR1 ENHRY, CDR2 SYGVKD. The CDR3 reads CAISEGTSGGREFF. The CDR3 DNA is TGTGCCATCAGTGAAGGGACTAGCGGGGGGCGGGAGTTCTTC.

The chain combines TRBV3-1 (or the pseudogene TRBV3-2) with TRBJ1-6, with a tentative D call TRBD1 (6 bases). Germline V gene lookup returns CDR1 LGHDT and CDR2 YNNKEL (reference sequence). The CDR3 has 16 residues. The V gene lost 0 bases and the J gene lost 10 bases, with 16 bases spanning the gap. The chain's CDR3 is CASSQEGGRQGSPLHF. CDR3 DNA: TGTGCCAGCAGCCAAGAAGGGGGACGGCAGGGATCACCCCTCCACTTT.

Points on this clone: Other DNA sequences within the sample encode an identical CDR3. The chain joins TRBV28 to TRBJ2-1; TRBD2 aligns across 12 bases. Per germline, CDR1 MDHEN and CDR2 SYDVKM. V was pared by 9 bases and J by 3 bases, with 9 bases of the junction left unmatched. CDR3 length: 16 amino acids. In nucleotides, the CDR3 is TGTGCCAGTAGTGAACTAGCGGGGGGACGCTACAATGAGCAGTTCTTC. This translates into CASSELAGGRYNEQFF.

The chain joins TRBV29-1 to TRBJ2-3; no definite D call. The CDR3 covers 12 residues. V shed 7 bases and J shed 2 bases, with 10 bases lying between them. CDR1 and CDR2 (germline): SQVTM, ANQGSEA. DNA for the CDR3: TGCAGCGCCTCTCCCTTCACAGATACGCAGTATTTT. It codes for CSASPFTDTQYF.

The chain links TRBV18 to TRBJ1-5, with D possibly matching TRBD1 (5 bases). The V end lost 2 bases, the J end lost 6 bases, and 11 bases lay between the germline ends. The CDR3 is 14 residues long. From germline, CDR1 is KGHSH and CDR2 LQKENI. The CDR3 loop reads CASSPGGLGQPQHF. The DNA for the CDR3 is TGTGCCAGCTCACCAGGGGGGTTGGGTCAGCCCCAGCATTTT.

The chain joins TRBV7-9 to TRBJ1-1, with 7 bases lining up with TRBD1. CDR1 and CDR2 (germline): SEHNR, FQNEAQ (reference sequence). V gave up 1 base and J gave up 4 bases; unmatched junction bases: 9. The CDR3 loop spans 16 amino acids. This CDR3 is CASSLEGGRWGTEAFF. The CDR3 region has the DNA TGTGCCAGCAGCTTAGAAGGGGGCCGGTGGGGCACTGAAGCTTTCTTT. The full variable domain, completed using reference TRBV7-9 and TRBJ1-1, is DTGVSQNPRHKITKRGQNVTFRCDPISEHNRLYWYRQTLGQGPEFLTYFQNEAQLEKSRLLSDRFSAERPKGSFSTLEIQRTEQGDSAMYLCASSLEGGRWGTEAFFGQGTRLTVV.

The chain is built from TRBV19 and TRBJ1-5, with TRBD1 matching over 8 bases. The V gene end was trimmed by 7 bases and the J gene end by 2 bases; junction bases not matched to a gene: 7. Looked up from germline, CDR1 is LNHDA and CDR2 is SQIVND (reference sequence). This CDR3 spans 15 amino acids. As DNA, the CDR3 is TGTGCCAGTAATCCGGGGACAGGCCGCAATCAGCCCCAGCATTTT. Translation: CASNPGTGRNQPQHF.

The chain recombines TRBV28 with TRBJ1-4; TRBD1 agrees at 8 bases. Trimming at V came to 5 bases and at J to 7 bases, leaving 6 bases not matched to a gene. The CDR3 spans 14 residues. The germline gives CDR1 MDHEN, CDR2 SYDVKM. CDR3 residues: CASSRQGPGEKLFF. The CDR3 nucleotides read TGTGCCAGCAGTCGACAGGGGCCGGGTGAAAAACTGTTTTTT.

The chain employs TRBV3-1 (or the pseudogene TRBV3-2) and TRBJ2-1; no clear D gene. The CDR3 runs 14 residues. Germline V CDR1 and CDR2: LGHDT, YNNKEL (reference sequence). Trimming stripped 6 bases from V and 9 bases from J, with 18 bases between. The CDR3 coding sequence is TGTGCCAGCAGGCCCTCCGAGGCGGTCGGTGAGCAGTTCTTC. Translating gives CASRPSEAVGEQFF.

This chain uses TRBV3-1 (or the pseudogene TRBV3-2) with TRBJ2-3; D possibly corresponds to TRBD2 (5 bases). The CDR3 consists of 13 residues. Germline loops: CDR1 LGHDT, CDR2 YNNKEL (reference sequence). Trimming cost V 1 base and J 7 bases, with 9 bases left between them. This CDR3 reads CASSQVAGNTQYF. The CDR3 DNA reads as TGTGCCAGCAGCCAAGTCGCCGGGAATACGCAGTATTTT.

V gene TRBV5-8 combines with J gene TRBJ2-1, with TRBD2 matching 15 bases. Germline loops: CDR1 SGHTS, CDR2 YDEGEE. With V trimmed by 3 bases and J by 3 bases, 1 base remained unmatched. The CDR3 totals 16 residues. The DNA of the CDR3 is TGTGCCAGCAGCTCGGGACTAGCGGGAGGCTACAATGAGCAGTTCTTC. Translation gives CASSSGLAGGYNEQFF.